Listed below are T cell receptor beta chains from one sample, sequenced in a study of blood T cell repertoires in COVID-19. The method was immunoSEQ multiplex PCR; TCRdb's version includes in-frame clones alone and lacks a portion of them. The sample has about 30,000 clones, 60% to 80% seen once. The sequenced sample was peripheral blood. The origin of the receptors is a woman aged 70-85 years with active or convalescent COVID-19. CDR3s include the opening cysteine and the closing phenylalanine or tryptophan. A D gene is named only where the DNA matches it firmly. The size entry is marked missing in some rows and otherwise reads once, few, many or a size class.

>TRBD2|once|TRBJ2-3|TRBV6-2/TRBV6-3
CASSYTTLRGAVTDTQYF
TGTGCCAGCAGTTACACTACTTTGCGGGGGGCGGTGACAGATACGCAGTATTTT
>.|few|TRBJ1-2|TRBV11-2
CASSLGTGKGLAWHYGYTF
TGTGCCAGCAGCCTCGGCACAGGAAAAGGGCTGGCGTGGCACTATGGCTACACCTTC
>.|.|TRBJ2-1|TRBV28
CASSLTGPGGYNEQFF
TGTGCCAGCAGTTTGACGGGTCCCGGGGGATACAATGAGCAGTTCTTC
>.|.|TRBJ2-1|TRBV28
CASLQGGGTNDEQFF
TGTGCCAGCTTGCAAGGGGGGGGCACAAACGATGAGCAGTTCTTC
>.|.|TRBJ2-7|TRBV6-2/TRBV6-3
CASSYRSTGYEQYF
TGTGCCAGCAGTTATCGCTCGACTGGCTACGAGCAGTACTTC
>.|.|TRBJ1-5|TRBV5-1
CASSFDSYSNQPQHF
TGCGCCAGCAGCTTCGACAGCTATAGCAATCAGCCCCAGCATTTT
>TRBD2|.|TRBJ2-5|TRBV2
CASSESGGGGETQYF
TGTGCCAGCAGTGAATCGGGCGGGGGGGGCGAGACCCAGTACTTC
>TRBD2|.|TRBJ2-1|TRBV6-6
CASSRLGVAGTYNEQFF
TGTGCCAGCAGCCGACTGGGGGTAGCGGGAACCTACAATGAGCAGTTCTTC
>TRBD1|.|TRBJ2-7|TRBV7-9
CASSSLGQGDKQYF
TGTGCCAGCAGCTCCCTAGGACAGGGCGACAAGCAGTACTTC
>TRBD1|.|TRBJ2-2|TRBV28
CASSSTGATPGKLFF
TGTGCCAGCAGTTCGACAGGGGCTACACCGGGGAAGCTGTTTTTT
>.|.|TRBJ2-7|TRBV6-5
CASSYSLGAGAYEQYF
TGTGCCAGCAGTTACTCGTTGGGGGCAGGGGCCTACGAGCAGTACTTC
>.|.|TRBJ1-2|TRBV6-5
CASSSYPAGDYGYTF
TGTGCCAGCAGCAGTTACCCTGCAGGGGACTATGGCTACACCTTC
>.|.|TRBJ1-2|TRBV2
CAIPRTDGYTF
TGTGCCATCCCTCGGACAGATGGCTACACCTTC
>.|.|TRBJ2-1|TRBV29-1
CSVDGQSVGYYNEQFF
TGCAGCGTTGACGGACAGAGCGTGGGATACTACAATGAGCAGTTCTTC
>TRBD1|.|TRBJ2-7|TRBV6-6
CASSPSIGQGLPYEQYF
TGTGCCAGCAGTCCTTCGATCGGACAGGGACTTCCCTACGAGCAGTACTTC
>TRBD1|.|TRBJ1-6|TRBV5-1
CASSLDRANSPLHF
TGCGCCAGCAGCCTCGACAGGGCTAATTCACCCCTCCACTTT
>.|once|TRBJ1-1|TRBV7-8
CASSLVSAGKLNTEAFF
TGTGCCAGCAGCTTAGTTTCGGCAGGGAAATTGAACACTGAAGCTTTCTTT
>.|.|TRBJ2-5|TRBV3-1/TRBV3-2
CASSQTSFLETQYF
TGTGCCAGCAGCCAAACTAGCTTCCTGGAGACCCAGTACTTC
>TRBD1|.|TRBJ2-2|TRBV27
CASSQQGPGELFF
TGTGCCAGCAGTCAACAGGGGCCCGGGGAGCTGTTTTTT
>TRBD1|.|TRBJ2-1|TRBV5-6
CASSYGTAFGEQFF
TGTGCCAGCAGCTACGGGACAGCCTTCGGTGAGCAGTTCTTC
>TRBD2|.|TRBJ2-7|TRBV25-1
CASSGFLAGASYEQYF
TGTGCCAGCAGTGGATTTCTAGCGGGAGCTTCCTACGAGCAGTACTTC
>TRBD1|few|TRBJ2-1|TRBV6-1
CASSEIGTASYNEQFF
TGTGCCAGCAGTGAAATCGGGACAGCTAGCTACAATGAGCAGTTCTTC
>TRBD2|few|TRBJ2-3|TRBV6-2/TRBV6-3
CASSYFRTRGTDTQYF
TGTGCCAGCAGTTACTTTCGGACTAGGGGCACAGATACGCAGTATTTT
>TRBD2|.|TRBJ2-1|TRBV30
CAWSPQRELAEQFF
TGTGCCTGGAGTCCCCAGCGGGAGTTAGCTGAGCAGTTCTTC
>TRBD1|once|TRBJ1-4|TRBV19
CASSSTGGTSNEKLFF
TGTGCCAGTAGTTCTACAGGGGGCACCTCTAATGAAAAACTGTTTTTT
>TRBD2|.|TRBJ2-3|TRBV3-1/TRBV3-2
CASSQRLAVTDTQYF
TGTGCCAGCAGCCAGCGACTAGCGGTCACAGATACGCAGTATTTT
>.|.|TRBJ1-1|TRBV7-6
CASSLATLVNTEAFF
TGTGCCAGCAGCTTAGCGACGCTAGTGAACACTGAAGCTTTCTTT
>.|.|TRBJ2-2|TRBV29-1
CSVGYTYTGELFF
TGCAGCGTTGGTTACACGTACACCGGGGAGCTGTTTTTT
>.|.|TRBJ2-7|TRBV9
CASSVDGTYEQYF
TGTGCCAGCAGCGTAGACGGGACCTACGAGCAGTACTTC
>.|.|TRBJ1-1|TRBV7-2
CASSFRQSMNTEAFF
TGTGCCAGCAGCTTTCGACAGAGTATGAACACTGAAGCTTTCTTT
>TRBD1|.|TRBJ1-5|TRBV30
CAWTPRTGSSRPQHF
TGTGCCTGGACCCCCCGGACAGGTTCCTCACGGCCCCAGCATTTT
>.|.|TRBJ2-5|TRBV15
CATRRGYQETQYF
TGTGCCACCAGGAGGGGGTACCAAGAGACCCAGTACTTC
>.|.|TRBJ2-1|TRBV4-2
CASSRIMGGASYNEQFF
TGTGCCAGCAGCCGTATTATGGGGGGGGCCTCCTACAATGAGCAGTTCTTC
>.|.|TRBJ1-2|TRBV4-3
CASSPSRDIRANYGYTF
TGCGCCAGCAGCCCCTCGAGGGACATTAGAGCTAACTATGGCTACACCTTC
>.|.|TRBJ1-5|TRBV3-1/TRBV3-2
CASSQDWRNQPQHF
TGTGCCAGCAGCCAAGATTGGAGGAACCAGCCCCAGCATTTT
>TRBD2|few|TRBJ2-5|TRBV7-3
CASSYGSGGLQTQYF
TGTGCCAGCAGCTACGGTAGCGGGGGACTGCAGACCCAGTACTTC
>.|.|TRBJ2-2|TRBV7-6
CASSQYARLNTGELFF
TGTGCCAGCAGCCAGTACGCACGTTTGAACACCGGGGAGCTGTTTTTT
>TRBD1|.|TRBJ2-7|TRBV6-5
CASTRQGSSYEQYF
TGTGCCAGCACCCGACAGGGGAGCTCCTACGAGCAGTACTTC
>.|.|TRBJ2-1|TRBV27
CASSSQGKNEQFF
TGTGCCAGCAGTTCCCAGGGGAAAAATGAGCAGTTCTTC
>TRBD2|.|TRBJ2-7|TRBV5-4
CASSPGLYYEQYF
TGTGCCAGCAGCCCGGGACTATATTACGAGCAGTACTTC
>TRBD2|.|TRBJ2-1|TRBV5-1
CASSPLAGAGAGEQFF
TGCGCCAGCAGCCCCCTTGCGGGAGCGGGGGCGGGTGAGCAGTTCTTC
>TRBD1|.|TRBJ1-2|TRBV7-9
CASSSHRDSYGYTF
TGTGCCAGCAGCTCACACCGGGACAGCTATGGCTACACCTTC
>.|.|TRBJ1-2|TRBV20-1
CSALRNYGYTF
TGCAGTGCCTTACGGAACTATGGCTACACCTTC
>TRBD1|.|TRBJ1-2|TRBV4-1
CASSHTIGQGDGYTF
TGCGCCAGCAGCCATACTATCGGACAGGGAGATGGCTACACCTTC
>.|.|TRBJ1-3|TRBV6-1
CASSEAPTGQGNTIYF
TGTGCCAGCAGTGAAGCCCCGACCGGACAGGGAAACACCATATATTTT
>.|.|TRBJ2-5|TRBV11-2
CASSLADSTQYF
TGTGCCAGCAGCTTAGCGGACAGTACCCAGTACTTC
>TRBD1|.|TRBJ1-4|TRBV19
CASKDREGEKLFF
TGTGCCAGTAAAGACAGGGAAGGTGAAAAACTGTTTTTT
>.|.|TRBJ2-7|TRBV21-1
CASSNSGVEGSYEQYF
TGTGCCAGCAGCAACTCTGGGGTCGAGGGTAGCTACGAGCAGTACTTC
>.|.|TRBJ1-1|TRBV5-1
CASSPATQGTEAFF
TGCGCCAGCAGCCCGGCCACACAGGGCACTGAAGCTTTCTTT
>.|.|TRBJ1-1|TRBV28
CASSRFGQGRATEAFF
TGTGCCAGCAGTAGGTTTGGTCAGGGGAGGGCCACTGAAGCTTTCTTT